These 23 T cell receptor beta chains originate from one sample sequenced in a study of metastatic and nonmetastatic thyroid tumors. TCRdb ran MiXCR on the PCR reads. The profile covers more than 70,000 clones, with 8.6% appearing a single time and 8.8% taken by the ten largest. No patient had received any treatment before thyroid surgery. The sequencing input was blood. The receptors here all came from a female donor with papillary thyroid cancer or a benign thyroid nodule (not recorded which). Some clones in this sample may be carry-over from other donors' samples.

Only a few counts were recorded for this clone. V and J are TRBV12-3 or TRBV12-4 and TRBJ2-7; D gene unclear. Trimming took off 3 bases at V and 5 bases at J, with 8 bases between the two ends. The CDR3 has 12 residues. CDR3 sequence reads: CASSFVGNEQYF. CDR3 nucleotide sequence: TGTGCCAGCAGTTTTGTAGGGAACGAGCAGTACTTC.

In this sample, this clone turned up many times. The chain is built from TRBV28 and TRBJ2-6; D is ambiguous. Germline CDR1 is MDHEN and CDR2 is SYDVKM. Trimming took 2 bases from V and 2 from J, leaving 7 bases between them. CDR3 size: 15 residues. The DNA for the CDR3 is TGTGCCAGCAGTTTACCGAATGCTGGGGCCAACGTCCTGACTTTC. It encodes CASSLPNAGANVLTF.

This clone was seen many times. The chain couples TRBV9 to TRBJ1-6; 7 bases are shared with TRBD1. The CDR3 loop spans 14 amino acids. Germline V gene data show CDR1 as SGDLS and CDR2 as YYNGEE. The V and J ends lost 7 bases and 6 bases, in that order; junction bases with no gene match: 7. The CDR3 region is CASAGGQVNSPLHF. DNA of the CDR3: TGTGCCAGCGCCGGCGGACAGGTTAATTCACCCCTCCACTTT.

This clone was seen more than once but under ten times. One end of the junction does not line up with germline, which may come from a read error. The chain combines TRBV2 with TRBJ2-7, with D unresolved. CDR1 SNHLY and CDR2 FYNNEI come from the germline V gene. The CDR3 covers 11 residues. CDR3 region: CASIEYYEQYF. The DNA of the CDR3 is TGTGCCAGCATAGAGTATTACGAGCAATACTTC.

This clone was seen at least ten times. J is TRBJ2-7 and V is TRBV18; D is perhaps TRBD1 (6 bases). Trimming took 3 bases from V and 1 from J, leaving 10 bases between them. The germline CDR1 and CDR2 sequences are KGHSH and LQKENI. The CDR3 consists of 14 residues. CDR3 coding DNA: TGTGCCAGCTCACCCTGGGGGCCTTCCTACGAGCAGTACTTC. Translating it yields CASSPWGPSYEQYF.

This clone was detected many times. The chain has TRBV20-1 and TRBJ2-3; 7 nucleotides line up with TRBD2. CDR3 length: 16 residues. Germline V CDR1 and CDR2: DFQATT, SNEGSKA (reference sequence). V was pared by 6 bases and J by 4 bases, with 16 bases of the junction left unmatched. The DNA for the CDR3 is TGCAGTGCGCTACGCGGCGGGGGAGGAAGGTCAGATACGCAGTATTTT. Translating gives CSALRGGGGRSDTQYF.

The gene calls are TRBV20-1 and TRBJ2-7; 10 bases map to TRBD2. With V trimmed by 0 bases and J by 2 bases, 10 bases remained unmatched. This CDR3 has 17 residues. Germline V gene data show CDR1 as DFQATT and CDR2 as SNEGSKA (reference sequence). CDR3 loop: CSARDLLAGDPTYEQYF. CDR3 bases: TGCAGTGCTAGAGATCTCCTAGCGGGGGACCCTACCTACGAGCAGTACTTC.

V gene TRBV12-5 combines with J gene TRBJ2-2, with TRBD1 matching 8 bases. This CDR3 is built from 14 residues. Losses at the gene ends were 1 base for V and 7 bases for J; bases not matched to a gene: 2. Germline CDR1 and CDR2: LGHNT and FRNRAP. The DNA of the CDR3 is TGTGCTAGTGGTTTGGGCGACAGGGGCGGGGAGCTGTTTTTT. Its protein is CASGLGDRGGELFF.

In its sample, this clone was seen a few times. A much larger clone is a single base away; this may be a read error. CDR3 DNA sequence: TGCAGTGCTAGGACAGGGCCTGCCTACAATGAGCAGTTCTTC. This sequence encodes CSARTGPAYNEQFF. The chain employs TRBV20-1 and TRBJ2-1, with 7 bases identical to TRBD1. The V segment lost 3 bases and the J segment 2 bases; nucleotides outside the gene matches: 4. Germline V gives CDR1 DFQATT, CDR2 SNEGSKA (reference sequence). The CDR3 is 14 amino acids.

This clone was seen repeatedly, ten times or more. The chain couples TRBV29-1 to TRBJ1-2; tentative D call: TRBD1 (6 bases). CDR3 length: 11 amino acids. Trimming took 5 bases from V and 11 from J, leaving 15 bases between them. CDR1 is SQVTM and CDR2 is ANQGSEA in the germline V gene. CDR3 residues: CSVRLDSWYTF. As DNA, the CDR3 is TGCAGCGTTAGACTGGACAGTTGGTACACCTTC.

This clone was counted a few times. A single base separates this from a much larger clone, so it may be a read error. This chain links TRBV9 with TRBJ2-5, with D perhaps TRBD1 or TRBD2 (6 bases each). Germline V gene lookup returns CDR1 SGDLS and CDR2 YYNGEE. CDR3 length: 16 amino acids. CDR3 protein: CASSANGRRGSETRYF. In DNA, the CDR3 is TGTGCCAGCAGCGCCAATGGGAGGAGGGGGTCGGAGACCCGGTACTTC.

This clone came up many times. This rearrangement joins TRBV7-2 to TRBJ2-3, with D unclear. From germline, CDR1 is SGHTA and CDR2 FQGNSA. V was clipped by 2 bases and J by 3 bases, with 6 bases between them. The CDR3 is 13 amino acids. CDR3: CASSLWGTDTQYF. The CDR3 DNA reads TGTGCCAGCAGCTTATGGGGAACAGATACGCAGTATTTT. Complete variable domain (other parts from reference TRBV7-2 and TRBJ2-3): GAGVSQSPSNKVTEKGKDVELRCDPISGHTALYWYRQSLGQGLEFLIYFQGNSAPDKSGLPSDRFSAERTGGSVSTLTIQRTQQEDSAVYLCASSLWGTDTQYFGPGTRLTVL.

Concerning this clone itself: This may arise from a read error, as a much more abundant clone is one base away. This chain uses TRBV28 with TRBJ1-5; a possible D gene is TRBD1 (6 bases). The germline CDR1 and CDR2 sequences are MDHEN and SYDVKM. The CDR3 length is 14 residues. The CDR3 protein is CVSRPGGGHQPQHF. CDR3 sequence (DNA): TGTGTCAGCAGACCCGGTGGGGGACACCAGCCCCAGCATTTT.

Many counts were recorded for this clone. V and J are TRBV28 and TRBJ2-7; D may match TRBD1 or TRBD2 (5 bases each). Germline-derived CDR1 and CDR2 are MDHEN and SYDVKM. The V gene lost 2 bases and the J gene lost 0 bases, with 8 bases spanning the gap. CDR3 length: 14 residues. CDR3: CASSLRGASYEQYF. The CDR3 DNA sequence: TGTGCCAGCAGTTTAAGGGGAGCCTCCTACGAGCAGTACTTC. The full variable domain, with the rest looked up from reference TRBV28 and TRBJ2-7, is DVKVTQSSRYLVKRTGEKVFLECVQDMDHENMFWYRQDPGLGLRLIYFSYDVKMKEKGDIPEGYSVSREKKERFSLILESASTNQTSMYLCASSLRGASYEQYFGPGTRLTVT.

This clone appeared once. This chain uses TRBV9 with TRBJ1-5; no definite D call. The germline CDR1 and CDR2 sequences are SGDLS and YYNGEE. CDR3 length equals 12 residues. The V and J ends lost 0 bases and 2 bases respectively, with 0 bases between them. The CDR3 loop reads CASSVGNQPQHF. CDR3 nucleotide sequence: TGTGCCAGCAGCGTAGGCAATCAGCCCCAGCATTTT.

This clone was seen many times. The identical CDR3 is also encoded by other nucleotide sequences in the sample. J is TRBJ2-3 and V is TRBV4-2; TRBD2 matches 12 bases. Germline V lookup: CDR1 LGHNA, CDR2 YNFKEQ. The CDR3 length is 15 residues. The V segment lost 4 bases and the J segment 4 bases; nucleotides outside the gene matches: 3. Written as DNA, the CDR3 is TGTGCCAGCAGCCCTAGCGGGGGGGCCTCAGATACGCAGTATTTT. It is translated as CASSPSGGASDTQYF.

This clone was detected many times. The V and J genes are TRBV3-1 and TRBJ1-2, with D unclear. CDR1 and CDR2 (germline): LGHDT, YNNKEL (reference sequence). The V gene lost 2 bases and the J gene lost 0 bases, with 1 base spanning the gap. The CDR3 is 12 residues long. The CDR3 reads CASSQSNYGYTF. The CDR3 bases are TGTGCCAGCAGCCAATCTAACTATGGCTACACCTTC.

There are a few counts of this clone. In DNA form, the CDR3 reads TGTGCCAGCTCGCCCCGGGACAGGGGGTCGGATGGCTACACCTTC. It encodes CASSPRDRGSDGYTF. The V and J genes are TRBV18 and TRBJ1-2; 11 bases line up with TRBD1. The germline CDR1 and CDR2 sequences are KGHSH and LQKENI. This CDR3 has 15 residues. With V trimmed by 6 bases and J by 6 bases, 9 bases remained unmatched.

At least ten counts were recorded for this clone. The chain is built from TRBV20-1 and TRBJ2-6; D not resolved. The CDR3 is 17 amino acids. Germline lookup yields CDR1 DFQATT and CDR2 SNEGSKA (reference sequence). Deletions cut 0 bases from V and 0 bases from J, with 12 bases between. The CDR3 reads CSARDLNHASGANVLTF. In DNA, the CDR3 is TGCAGTGCTAGAGATCTGAACCATGCCTCTGGGGCCAACGTCCTGACTTTC.

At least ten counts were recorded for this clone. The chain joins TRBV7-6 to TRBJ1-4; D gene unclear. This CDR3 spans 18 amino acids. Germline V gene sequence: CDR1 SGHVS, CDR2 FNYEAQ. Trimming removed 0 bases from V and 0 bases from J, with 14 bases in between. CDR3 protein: CASSLAPILAPTNEKLFF. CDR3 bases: TGTGCCAGCAGCTTAGCCCCGATTCTGGCCCCAACTAATGAAAAACTGTTTTTT.

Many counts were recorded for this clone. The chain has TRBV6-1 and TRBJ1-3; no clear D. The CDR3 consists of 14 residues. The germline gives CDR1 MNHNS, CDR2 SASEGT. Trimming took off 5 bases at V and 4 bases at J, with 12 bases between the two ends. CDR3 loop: CASSSVAGGNTIYF. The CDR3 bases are TGTGCCAGCAGTTCCGTCGCGGGCGGAAACACCATATATTTT.

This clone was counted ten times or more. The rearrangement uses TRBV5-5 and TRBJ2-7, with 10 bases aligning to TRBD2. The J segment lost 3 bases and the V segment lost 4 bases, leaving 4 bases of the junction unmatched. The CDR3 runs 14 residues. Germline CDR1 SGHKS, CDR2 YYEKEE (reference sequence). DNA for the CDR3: TGTGCCAGCAGCCCGGGACTAGCGCTCTACGAGCAGTACTTC. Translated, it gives CASSPGLALYEQYF. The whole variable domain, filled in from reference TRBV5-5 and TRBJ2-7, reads DAGVTQSPTHLIKTRGQQVTLRCSPISGHKSVSWYQQVLGQGPQFIFQYYEKEERGRGNFPDRFSARQFPNYSSELNVNALLLGDSALYLCASSPGLALYEQYFGPGTRLTVT.

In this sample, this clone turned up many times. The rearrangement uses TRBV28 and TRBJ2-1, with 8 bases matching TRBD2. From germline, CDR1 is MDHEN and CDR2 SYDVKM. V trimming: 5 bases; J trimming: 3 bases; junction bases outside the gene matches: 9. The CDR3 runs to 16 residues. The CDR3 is CASSPPGAGGYNEQFF. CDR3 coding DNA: TGTGCCAGCAGTCCACCCGGGGCGGGGGGCTACAATGAGCAGTTCTTC.